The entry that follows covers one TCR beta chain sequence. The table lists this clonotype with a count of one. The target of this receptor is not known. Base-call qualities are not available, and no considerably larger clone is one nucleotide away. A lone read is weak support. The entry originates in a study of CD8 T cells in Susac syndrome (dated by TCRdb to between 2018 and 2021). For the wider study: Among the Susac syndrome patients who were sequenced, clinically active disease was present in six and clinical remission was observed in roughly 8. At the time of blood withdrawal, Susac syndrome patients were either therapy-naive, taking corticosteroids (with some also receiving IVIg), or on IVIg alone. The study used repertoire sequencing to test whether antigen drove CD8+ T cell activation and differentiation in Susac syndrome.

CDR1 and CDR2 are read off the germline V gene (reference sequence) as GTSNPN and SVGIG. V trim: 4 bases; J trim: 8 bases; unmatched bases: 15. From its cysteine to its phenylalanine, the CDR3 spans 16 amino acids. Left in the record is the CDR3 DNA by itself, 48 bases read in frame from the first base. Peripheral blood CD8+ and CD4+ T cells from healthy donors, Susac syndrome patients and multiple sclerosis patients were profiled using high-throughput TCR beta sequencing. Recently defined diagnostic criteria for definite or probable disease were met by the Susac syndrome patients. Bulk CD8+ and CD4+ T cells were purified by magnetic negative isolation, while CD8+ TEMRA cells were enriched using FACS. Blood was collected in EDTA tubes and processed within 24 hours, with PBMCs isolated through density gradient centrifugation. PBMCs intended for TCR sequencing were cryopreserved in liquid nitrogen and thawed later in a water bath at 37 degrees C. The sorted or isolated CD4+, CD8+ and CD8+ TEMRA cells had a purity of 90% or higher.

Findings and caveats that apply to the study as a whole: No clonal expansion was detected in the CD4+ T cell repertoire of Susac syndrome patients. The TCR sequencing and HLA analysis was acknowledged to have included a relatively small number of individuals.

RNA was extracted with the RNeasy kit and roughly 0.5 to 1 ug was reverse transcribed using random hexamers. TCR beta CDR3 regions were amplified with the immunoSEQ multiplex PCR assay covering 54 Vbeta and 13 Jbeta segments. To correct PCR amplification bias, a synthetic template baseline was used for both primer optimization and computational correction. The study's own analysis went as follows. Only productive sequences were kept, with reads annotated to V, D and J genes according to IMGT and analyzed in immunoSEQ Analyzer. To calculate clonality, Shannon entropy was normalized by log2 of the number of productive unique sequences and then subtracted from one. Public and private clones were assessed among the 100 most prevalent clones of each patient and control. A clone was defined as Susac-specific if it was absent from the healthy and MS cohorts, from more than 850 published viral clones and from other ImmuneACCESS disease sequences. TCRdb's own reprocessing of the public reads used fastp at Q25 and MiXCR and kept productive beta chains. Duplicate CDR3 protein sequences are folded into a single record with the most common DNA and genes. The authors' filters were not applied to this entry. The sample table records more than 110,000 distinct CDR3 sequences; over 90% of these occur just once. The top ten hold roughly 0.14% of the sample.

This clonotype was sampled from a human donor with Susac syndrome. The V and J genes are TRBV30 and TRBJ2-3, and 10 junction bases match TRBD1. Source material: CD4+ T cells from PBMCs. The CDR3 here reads CAWTTPRTGGAVTQYF. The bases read TGTGCCTGGACTACACCCCGGACAGGGGGGGCAGTTACGCAGTATTTT.